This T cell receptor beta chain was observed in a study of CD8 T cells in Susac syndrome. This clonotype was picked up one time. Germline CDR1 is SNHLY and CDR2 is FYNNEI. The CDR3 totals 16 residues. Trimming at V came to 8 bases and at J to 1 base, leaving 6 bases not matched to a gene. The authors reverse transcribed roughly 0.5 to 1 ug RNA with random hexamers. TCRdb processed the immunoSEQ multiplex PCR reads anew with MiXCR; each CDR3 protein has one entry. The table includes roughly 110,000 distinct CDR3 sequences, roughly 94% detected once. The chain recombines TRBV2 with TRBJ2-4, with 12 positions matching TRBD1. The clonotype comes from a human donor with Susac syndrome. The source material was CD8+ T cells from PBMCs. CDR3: CASLGQGAEAKNIQYF. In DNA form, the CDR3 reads TGTGCCAGCCTGGGACAGGGGGCGGAGGCCAAAAACATTCAGTACTTC.